This T cell receptor beta chain originates from a study of T cell responses to AZD1222 COVID-19 vaccine. Whole-study findings and limits: In all cases, repertoires were sampled only after the peak T cell response. The study found Spike-specific TCR breadth and depth rose after two AZD1222 doses. Females outnumbered males among donors, who were mostly white British; clonal diversity was possibly underestimated.

Produced via immunoSEQ multiplex PCR; TCRdb's table is partial and in-frame only. The sample lists some 160,000 clones; 90% to 95% were seen once. This CDR3 is 12 amino acids long. Trimming took off 5 bases at V and 7 bases at J, with 9 bases between the two ends. Germline-derived CDR1 and CDR2 are MNHEY and SMNVEV (reference sequence). A remark on this clone: Its matching antigen is unknown.

Sequenced here: peripheral blood, sampled on day 0 of AZD1222 vaccination. The V gene is TRBV27, the J gene TRBJ2-1, with unresolved D. The sequence was obtained from an adult in good health. This CDR3 is CASSAHWNEQFF. CDR3 sequence (DNA): TGTGCCAGCAGTGCCCATTGGAATGAGCAGTTCTTC.